This section outlines one T cell receptor (beta chain) sequence together with its context. Its antigen has not been determined. One base away there is no much larger clone; base qualities are not given. CDR1 and CDR2 are read off the germline V gene as SGHTA and FQGNSA. A distance of 12 bases separates the germline ends of V and J, which lose 5 bases and 2 bases respectively. The CDR3 goes from the cysteine to the phenylalanine over 14 residues. Just the 42-base CDR3 DNA is kept, in frame starting at base 1. This record comes from a study of beta chain features in type 1 diabetes (dated by TCRdb to 2017 to 2018). About the study as a whole: No differences in mean age, gender distribution, total cell number or subset yield were found between patients and healthy donors. In the study, TCRB repertoires of sorted circulating CD4+ T cell subsets from recently diagnosed type 1 diabetes patients were compared with those of matched healthy donors. Whereas all 30 or so donors provided naive and central memory subsets, regulatory and stem cell-like memory subsets were isolated from just 8 patients and about 8 healthy donors. A total of some 100,000,000 sorted cells were examined across all samples, and a strong correlation was observed between cell number per subset and RNA yield. The full study reports these points: Patients with type 1 diabetes made fewer insertions and deleted more nucleotides at VDJ recombination sites, implying thymic rearrangement abnormalities. In all four CD4+ subsets, TCRB CDR3 length was moderately but significantly shorter in type 1 diabetes patients. HLA sub-analyses involved small numbers of individuals, so any influence of HLA type on TCRB rearrangement remained unresolved. Naive, central memory and regulatory TCRB repertoires appeared to be more similar among patients than among healthy donors. Shorter templates might be favored by PCR, yet because patient and control samples were amplified and corrected together, any such skew would affect both groups equally. Sequencing cDNA rather than genomic DNA could over-represent highly expressing activated cells, although activation and CD3 levels did not differ between groups.

A single peripheral blood draw of around 120 mL on average was collected from each donor into heparinised tubes. A BD FACSAria II was used to sort naive, central memory, regulatory and stem cell-like memory CD4+ T cells with a panel that included CD45RO, CCR7, CD25, CD127, CD95 and CD27. Purity was above 98% for every sorted population. Right away, PBMCs were isolated by Lymphoprep density gradient centrifugation and were stained directly, with no culture step. To minimize batch effects, samples were stained and sorted in pairs, one healthy donor with one patient per experiment. All of the isolated RNA was reverse transcribed with the High Capacity cDNA Reverse Transcription Kit, so expressed TCRB transcripts were sequenced. Deep immunoSEQ sequencing was applied to naive, central memory and regulatory T cell samples, giving an average of around 3.8 million total reads per sample. Sorted cells were lysed in RLT buffer, and RNA was extracted using DNase-treated RNeasy Micro or Mini kits according to cell number. Each cell subset was processed on its own to prevent cross-contamination, while patient and healthy donor samples were processed together. Using the immunoSEQ multiplex PCR, TCRB sequences were amplified from cDNA into 87-bp fragments spanning the CDR3 region. Sequencing of the amplicons was performed on the Illumina HiSeq platform. On the authors' methods: PCR bias was computationally corrected using synthetic template baselines, reads within Hamming distance 2 were collapsed, and singletons that could not be merged were discarded. By aligning reads against IMGT, V, D and J genes, CDR3 length, and insertions or deletions at six rearrangement sites were assigned. Clonotype counts were normalized to sorted cell number within each subset before computing true diversity and Gini coefficients with the tcR R package. Repertoire sharing was quantified using the overlap coefficient calculated on TCRB nucleotide sequences. TCRdb re-hosts the immuneACCESS table, in-frame sequences only. Its copies lack some clones; in the studies checked, an unresolved V gene accounts for under half of them, and the cause for the rest is not known. V and J calls and clone size are as listed in that table; D and trimming were resolved from the DNA. The sample has a few hundred thousand clones on record, 27% of them singletons. The ten most abundant clones make up 4% of the sample.

The chain is encoded by TRBV7-2 joined to TRBJ1-2; no confident D gene assignment can be made. This TCR was sampled from a man aged 25 to 40 in good health. The sequencing input was central memory CD4+ T cells from blood. The sequenced DNA is TGTGCCAGCAGCCTCCGTTCAGGAAACTATGGCTACACCTTC. Translated, this gives CASSLRSGNYGYTF.